Sequencing of this T cell receptor (beta chain) was carried out in a study of vaccination effects on CD4 cells after COVID-19. Assay used: immunoSEQ multiplex PCR; TCRdb lists only in-frame clones, some missing. The table shows about 61,000 clones, with less than 80% occurring only once. Notes on this clone: The target antigen is unknown.

V lost 5 bases to trimming and J lost 1 base, with 16 bases between them. Per germline, CDR1 MDHEN and CDR2 SYDVKM. This CDR3 comprises 16 residues. Points from the study as a whole: Pronounced clonal contraction occurred in clones induced by infection and by vaccine late after vaccination.

Before sequencing, viral peptide pools were used by the ViraFEST assay to expand antigen-specific CD4+ T cells. Culture lasted 10 days before CD4+ T cell isolation. Each person got two doses of an mRNA SARS-CoV-2 vaccine, BNT162b2 or mRNA-1273. J is TRBJ2-3 and V is TRBV28; D is unclear. The TCR comes from a human donor who received a COVID-19 vaccine. Sequenced here: CD4+ T cells from PBMCs cultured with HCoV-229E spike peptides, sampled after COVID-19 vaccination. CDR3: CASSPWGGVGTDTQYF. For the CDR3, the DNA is TGTGCCAGCAGTCCTTGGGGTGGCGTTGGCACAGATACGCAGTATTTT.